The 5 T cell receptor beta chains in this list originate from one sample, sequenced in a study of beta chain features in type 1 diabetes. Overall study results and limits: Shortening of TCRB CDR3s, moderate but significant, appeared in all four CD4+ subsets of Type 1 diabetes patients.

Expressed TCRB transcripts were sequenced because the isolated RNA had all been reverse transcribed beforehand. Generated by immunoSEQ multiplex PCR, the TCRdb table keeps only in-frame clones and is missing some. Among roughly 53,000 clones listed, 42% were seen once. Their antigen targets remain unknown. Sequencing was performed on Tregs from blood. These receptors originate from a man aged 25 to 40 with type 1 diabetes.

This clone has just a few counts. The chain links TRBV7-8 to TRBJ1-5; no clear D. Trimming stripped 2 bases from V and 4 bases from J, with 6 bases between. The germline gives CDR1 SGHVS, CDR2 FQNEAQ. The CDR3 is made up of 13 amino acids. This CDR3 is CASSLTKNQPQHF. DNA of the CDR3: TGTGCCAGCAGCTTAACTAAGAATCAGCCCCAGCATTTT.

In this sample, this clone turned up a few times. The chain employs TRBV7-2 and TRBJ2-7; 9 nucleotides align to TRBD1. Germline lookup yields CDR1 SGHTA and CDR2 FQGNSA. J lost 3 bases, V lost 0 bases, and 3 bases had no gene match. The CDR3 is made up of 15 amino acids. CDR3 in amino acids: CASSLAMGQGYEQYF. The DNA of the CDR3 is TGTGCCAGCAGCTTAGCGATGGGACAGGGCTACGAGCAGTACTTC.

The V gene is TRBV29-1, the J gene TRBJ1-1; D is possibly TRBD1 (6 bases). The germline V gene encodes CDR1 SQVTM and CDR2 ANQGSEA. Trimming removed 3 bases from V and 4 bases from J, with 15 bases in between. The CDR3 consists of 14 residues. CDR3 loop: CSVELRTVGTEAFF. The CDR3 coding sequence is TGCAGCGTTGAGCTACGGACAGTGGGCACTGAAGCTTTCTTT.

J is TRBJ2-1 and V is TRBV7-8; no definite D call. Germline V gene sequence: CDR1 SGHVS, CDR2 FQNEAQ. V was cut by 4 bases and J by 9 bases, with 10 bases left in between. CDR3 length: 12 amino acids. DNA of the CDR3: TGTGCCAGCAGCTCCATTTTGAGTGAGCAGTTCTTC. Translating it yields CASSSILSEQFF.

The genes are TRBV7-2 and TRBJ2-1; the match to TRBD2 covers 11 bases. The CDR3 is made up of 18 amino acids. CDR1 SGHTA and CDR2 FQGNSA come from the germline V gene. The junction had 16 bases not matched to a gene; V was cut back by 5 bases and J by 7 bases. The CDR3 is CASSTGGVAGGSLNEQFF. DNA for the CDR3: TGTGCCAGCAGCACCGGGGGGGTAGCGGGAGGGTCTCTGAATGAGCAGTTCTTC.